The 11 T cell receptor beta chains listed next were all sequenced from one sample in a study of cytomegalovirus exposure and HLA in healthy donors. It was with 60 Vbeta and 13 Jbeta primers that the PCR ran. The assay was immunoSEQ multiplex PCR, and TCRdb's table has in-frame clones only and misses some. The sample includes roughly 180,000 clones, 77% seen only once; the top ten take 1.4%. Sequenced sample: PBMCs. These receptors were obtained from a woman between 25 and 40 years old in good health and CMV-seropositive.

This chain connects TRBV14 to TRBJ2-7; perhaps TRBD1 as D (6 bases). Germline CDR1 reads SGHDN; CDR2 reads FVKESK. Trimming removed 4 bases from V and 7 bases from J, with 20 bases in between. The CDR3 has 15 residues. CDR3 in DNA: TGTGCCAGCAGCCCGGTCGGGACAACCCTGAGGGAGCAGTACTTC. Protein sequence: CASSPVGTTLREQYF.

DNA for the CDR3: TGTGCCAGCAGTTTGAGCGGGAACTACCACGAGCAGTACTTC. Translating gives CASSLSGNYHEQYF. J is TRBJ2-7 and V is TRBV27, with 7 bases fitting TRBD2. Germline V gives CDR1 MNHEY, CDR2 SMNVEV (reference sequence). V lost 3 bases, J lost 5 bases, and 7 bases stayed unmatched. CDR3 length: 14 amino acids.

The J gene is TRBJ2-1, the V gene TRBV5-1; tentatively, D is TRBD1 (6 bases). CDR3 size: 14 residues. Germline V gene lookup returns CDR1 SGHRS and CDR2 YFSETQ. Trimming shortened V by 0 bases and J by 3 bases, and 7 bases separated the two germline ends. For the CDR3, the DNA is TGCGCCAGCAGCTTGGAGGACAGCTACAATGAGCAGTTCTTC. Translation gives CASSLEDSYNEQFF.

The chain is built from TRBV19 and TRBJ1-1, with D perhaps matching TRBD1 (6 bases). Trimming cost V 5 bases and J 1 base, with 8 bases left between them. The CDR3 is 13 amino acids. Germline V gene sequence: CDR1 LNHDA, CDR2 SQIVND (reference sequence). CDR3 DNA sequence: TGTGCCAGTAGTCACAGGGCGAACACTGAAGCTTTCTTT. Encoded protein: CASSHRANTEAFF.

The rearrangement uses TRBV18 and TRBJ2-7, with 11 bases that match TRBD2. CDR3 length equals 15 residues. After removal of 5 bases from V and 3 bases from J, the junction contained 6 bases not matched to a gene. CDR1 is KGHSH and CDR2 is LQKENI in the germline V gene. CDR3 amino acids: CASSKELAGVYEQYF. The CDR3 DNA reads as TGTGCCAGCTCAAAAGAACTAGCGGGAGTCTACGAGCAGTACTTC.

This chain joins TRBV7-8 and TRBJ1-2; TRBD1 aligns across 10 bases. The germline gives CDR1 SGHVS, CDR2 FQNEAQ. The CDR3 is 13 residues long. J lost 8 bases, V lost 3 bases, and 3 bases had no gene match. In nucleotides, the CDR3 is TGTGCCAGCAGCTTCGACAGGGGGCGAGGCTACACCTTC. Amino acid sequence: CASSFDRGRGYTF.

The chain employs TRBV29-1 and TRBJ1-2; 7 bases are a match to TRBD1. V dropped 6 bases and J dropped 3; count of bases not matched to a gene: 10. Germline CDR1 is SQVTM and CDR2 is ANQGSEA. The CDR3 runs to 14 residues. The CDR3 region is CSVGPAGGHYGYTF. CDR3 nucleotides: TGCAGCGTGGGTCCGGCAGGGGGACACTATGGCTACACCTTC. Full variable domain (outside the CDR3, taken from reference TRBV29-1 and TRBJ1-2): SAVISQKPSRDICQRGTSLTIQCQVDSQVTMMFWYRQQPGQSLTLIATANQGSEATYESGFVIDKFPISRPNLTFSTLTVSNMSPEDSSIYLCSVGPAGGHYGYTFGSGTRLTVV.

The rearrangement links TRBV7-6 to TRBJ2-3; 7 bases match TRBD1. The CDR3 totals 15 residues. CDR1 SGHVS and CDR2 FNYEAQ come from the germline V gene. Trimming removed 6 bases from V and 0 bases from J; junction bases left unmatched: 6. Written as DNA, the CDR3 is TGTGCCAGCAGTTCGAGGGGGCTCAGCACAGATACGCAGTATTTT. It yields the protein CASSSRGLSTDTQYF. The whole variable domain, filled in from reference TRBV7-6 and TRBJ2-3, reads GAGVSQSPRYKVTKRGQDVALRCDPISGHVSLYWYRQALGQGPEFLTYFNYEAQQDKSGLPNDRFSAERPEGSISTLTIQRTEQRDSAMYRCASSSRGLSTDTQYFGPGTRLTVL.

V usage is TRBV28 and J usage is TRBJ2-7; 11 nucleotides align to TRBD2. CDR3 length: 15 amino acids. Germline loops: CDR1 MDHEN, CDR2 SYDVKM. Unmatched junction bases numbered 5, after V lost 6 bases and J lost 1 base. CDR3 residues: CASRVAGGPSYEQYF. CDR3 nucleotides: TGTGCCAGCAGGGTAGCGGGAGGGCCATCCTACGAGCAGTACTTC.

For the CDR3, the DNA is TGTGCCAGCAGCCCAAGAGCCGGGACAGGGGAGATTGGCTATGGCTACACCTTC. This encodes CASSPRAGTGEIGYGYTF. The genes are TRBV5-7 and TRBJ1-2; 10 bases line up with TRBD1. TRBV5-7 is given ORF status, its function remaining uncertain. There are 18 residues in the CDR3. The V segment lost 4 bases and the J segment 4 bases; nucleotides outside the gene matches: 16.

The chain couples TRBV6-5 to TRBJ2-7; the match to TRBD2 covers 9 bases. V gave up 5 bases and J gave up 4 bases; unmatched junction bases: 6. The germline V gene encodes CDR1 MNHEY and CDR2 SVGAGI. The CDR3 is made up of 14 amino acids. The CDR3 region is CASSAAGGRYEQYF. CDR3 bases: TGTGCCAGCAGTGCCGCGGGGGGGCGGTACGAGCAGTACTTC.